The clone carrying this T cell receptor (beta chain) has ten or more counts. Its cognate antigen is unknown. This entry is derived from a study of CD8+CD57+ T cells in acquired aplastic anemia. Study-wide background: The sorted CD4+ and CD8+ cells yielded an average approximately 3 ug of DNA. Study-level results: Both patients and controls carried the same twenty-nine CD8+ CDR3 sequences. Levels of CD8+ Simpson's diversity were not significantly distinct in patients versus controls.

Patients included in sequencing had previously demonstrated CD8+CD57+ cell expansion by flow cytometry. The study sampled blood from patients who had received no therapy. It was genomic DNA that served as the template for profiling TCR beta VDJ and CDR3. TCRdb called the reads again in MiXCR, with one record for every CDR3 protein. The sample has around 200,000 distinct CDR3 sequences; around 48% are singletons. V shed 6 bases, J shed 4 bases, and the junction held 9 bases outside the gene matches. The germline CDR1 and CDR2 sequences are SNHLY and FYNNEI. The CDR3 length is 15 residues. The receptor comes from a human donor with aplastic anemia. The chain joins TRBV2 to TRBJ2-1; 7 bases map to TRBD2. The sample taken for sequencing was sorted CD4+, CD8+, or CD8+CD57+ T cells (not recorded which) from PBMCs. CDR3 protein: CASRALATIYNEQFF. For the CDR3, the DNA is TGTGCCAGCAGGGCACTAGCGACGATTTACAATGAGCAGTTCTTC.